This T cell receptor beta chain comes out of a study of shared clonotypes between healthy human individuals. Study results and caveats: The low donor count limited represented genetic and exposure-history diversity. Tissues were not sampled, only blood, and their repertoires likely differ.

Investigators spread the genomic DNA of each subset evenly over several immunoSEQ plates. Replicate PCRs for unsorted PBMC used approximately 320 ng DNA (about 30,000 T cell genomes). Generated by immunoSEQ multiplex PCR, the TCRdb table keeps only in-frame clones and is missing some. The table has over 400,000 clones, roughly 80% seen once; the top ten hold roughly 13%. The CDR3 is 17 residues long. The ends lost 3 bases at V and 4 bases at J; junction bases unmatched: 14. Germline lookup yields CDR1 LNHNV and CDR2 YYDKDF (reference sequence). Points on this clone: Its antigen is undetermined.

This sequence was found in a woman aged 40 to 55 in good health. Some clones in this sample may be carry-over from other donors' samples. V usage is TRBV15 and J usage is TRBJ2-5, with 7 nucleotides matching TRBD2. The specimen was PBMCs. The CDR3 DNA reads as TGTGCCACCAGCAGGTGGGAAGGGCGGGAGTTCTTAGAGACCCAGTACTTC. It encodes CATSRWEGREFLETQYF.